These T cell receptor beta chains were read from a single sample in a study of spatial heterogeneity in lung cancer. TCRdb re-derived calls from the 5' RACE reads in MiXCR, one entry per CDR3 protein. The table lists almost 75,000 distinct CDR3 sequences, 10% to 15% of them singletons. Sequencing used PBMCs, obtained at surgery. These receptors all stem from a male donor with early-stage non-small cell lung cancer. The CDR3 runs from the conserved cysteine through the conserved F or W. Each record gives: J gene, D gene, clone size, V gene, CDR3 DNA, CDR3 protein. D genes are given only for firm matches. Not all rows give a size; the values are once, few, many and, for expanded clones, a class.

J: TRBJ2-1
D: TRBD2
size: many
V: TRBV5-1
DNA: TGCGCCAGCAGCCCCCTGGGCGGGAGATCCTACAATGAGCAGTTCTTC
CDR3: CASSPLGGRSYNEQFF

J: TRBJ2-1
D: TRBD2
size: NA
V: TRBV9
DNA: TGTGCCAGCAGCCCCCGAGGACTAGACAATGAGCAGTTCTTC
CDR3: CASSPRGLDNEQFF

J: TRBJ2-1
D: NA
size: NA
V: TRBV10-2
DNA: TGCGCCAGCAGTTTCGGGACTCCCTTAGGCGAGCAGTTCTTC
CDR3: CASSFGTPLGEQFF

J: TRBJ1-2
D: NA
size: NA
V: TRBV6-2/TRBV6-3
DNA: TGTGCCAGCAGGAACCCGGACGTAGGGAAACATGGCTACACCTTC
CDR3: CASRNPDVGKHGYTF

J: TRBJ2-1
D: NA
size: few
V: TRBV20-1
DNA: TGCAGTGCTAGTCGTGGGAGAGGGAACAATGAGCAGTTCTTC
CDR3: CSASRGRGNNEQFF

J: TRBJ1-1
D: TRBD1
size: many
V: TRBV4-1
DNA: TGCGCCAGCAGCCAAGAGGGGACAGGCCACACTGAAGCTTTCTTT
CDR3: CASSQEGTGHTEAFF

J: TRBJ1-5
D: NA
size: NA
V: TRBV6-2/TRBV6-3
DNA: TGTGCCAGCAGGGACGTGAACCAGCCCCAGCATTTT
CDR3: CASRDVNQPQHF

J: TRBJ1-1
D: NA
size: few
V: TRBV7-9
DNA: TGTGCCAGCAGCCCTACAGGGAAGTCTGAAGCTTTCTTT
CDR3: CASSPTGKSEAFF

J: TRBJ2-5
D: NA
size: NA
V: TRBV28
DNA: TGTGCCAGCAGTACCTACGGGATATCAAGAGAGACCCAGTACTTC
CDR3: CASSTYGISRETQYF

J: TRBJ1-1
D: NA
size: NA
V: TRBV27
DNA: TGTGCCAGCAGTCCCCGACAGCCCACGGGGACTGAAGCTTTCTTT
CDR3: CASSPRQPTGTEAFF

J: TRBJ2-1
D: TRBD2
size: few
V: TRBV3-1
DNA: TGTGCCAGCAGCCTTAAGCGGGGGCCCTCCTACAATGAGCAGTTCTTC
CDR3: CASSLKRGPSYNEQFF

J: TRBJ2-1
D: TRBD2
size: few
V: TRBV20-1
DNA: TGCAGTGCTAGCGCTCTTAGCGGGAGTAATGGTGAGCAGTTCTTC
CDR3: CSASALSGSNGEQFF

J: TRBJ2-7
D: NA
size: NA
V: TRBV4-1
DNA: TGCGCCAGCAGCCAAGAGTCGCGCGTCAACTCCTACGAGCAGTACTTC
CDR3: CASSQESRVNSYEQYF

J: TRBJ2-7
D: NA
size: NA
V: TRBV11-1
DNA: TGTGCCAGCAGCTTCGTGGGACCTGGAGAGCAGTACTTC
CDR3: CASSFVGPGEQYF

J: TRBJ1-1
D: NA
size: few
V: TRBV6-6
DNA: TGTGCCAGCAGTTACCCCCTGACCGGGACAAAGAACACTGAAGCTTTCTTT
CDR3: CASSYPLTGTKNTEAFF

J: TRBJ1-1
D: NA
size: many
V: TRBV29-1
DNA: TGCAGCGCACACCACGACAGCACTGAAGCTTTCTTT
CDR3: CSAHHDSTEAFF

J: TRBJ2-3
D: TRBD2
size: many
V: TRBV20-1
DNA: TGCAGTGCTCCAGGACTAGCGGGAGTAAAAGATACGCAGTATTTT
CDR3: CSAPGLAGVKDTQYF

J: TRBJ2-2
D: TRBD1
size: few
V: TRBV7-2
DNA: TGTGCCAGCAGCTTATGGGGACAGGGGAACACCGGGGAGCTGTTTTTT
CDR3: CASSLWGQGNTGELFF

J: TRBJ2-5
D: NA
size: many
V: TRBV10-3
DNA: TGTGCCATCACCGACGGTACTAGTGAGACCCAGTACTTC
CDR3: CAITDGTSETQYF

J: TRBJ2-2
D: NA
size: many
V: TRBV24-1
DNA: TGTGCCACCAGTGTGAGTGGAGGCGGGGAGCTGTTTTTT
CDR3: CATSVSGGGELFF

J: TRBJ2-7
D: NA
size: NA
V: TRBV19
DNA: TGTGCCAGTCGGAAGGGGTATGCTGACGAGCAGTACTTC
CDR3: CASRKGYADEQYF

J: TRBJ2-2
D: NA
size: many
V: TRBV6-4
DNA: TGTGCCAGCAGTGTTGCTAGGCCGCCCGGGGAGCTGTTTTTT
CDR3: CASSVARPPGELFF